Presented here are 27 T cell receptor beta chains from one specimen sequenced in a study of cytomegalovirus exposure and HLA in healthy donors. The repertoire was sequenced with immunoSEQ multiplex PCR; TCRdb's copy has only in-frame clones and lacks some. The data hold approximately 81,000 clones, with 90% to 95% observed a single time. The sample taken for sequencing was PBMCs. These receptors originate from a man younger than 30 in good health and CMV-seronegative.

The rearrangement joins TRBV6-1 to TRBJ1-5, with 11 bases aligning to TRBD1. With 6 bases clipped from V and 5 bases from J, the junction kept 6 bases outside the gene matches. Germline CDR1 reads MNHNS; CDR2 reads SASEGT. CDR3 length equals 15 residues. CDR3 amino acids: CASSGQGAVYQPQHF. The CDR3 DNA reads TGTGCCAGCAGCGGACAGGGGGCTGTGTATCAGCCCCAGCATTTT.

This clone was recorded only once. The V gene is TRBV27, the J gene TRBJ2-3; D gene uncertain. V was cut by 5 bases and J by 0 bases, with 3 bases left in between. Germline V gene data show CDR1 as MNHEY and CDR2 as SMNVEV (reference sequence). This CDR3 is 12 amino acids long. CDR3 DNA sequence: TGTGCCAGCAGTCCTAGCACAGATACGCAGTATTTT. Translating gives CASSPSTDTQYF.

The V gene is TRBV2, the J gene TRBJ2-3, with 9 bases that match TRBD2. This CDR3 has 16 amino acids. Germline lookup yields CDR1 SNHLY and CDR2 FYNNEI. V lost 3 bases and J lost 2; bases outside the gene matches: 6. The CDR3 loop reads CASSDPGTSLTDTQYF. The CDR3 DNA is TGTGCCAGCAGTGACCCCGGGACTAGCCTCACAGATACGCAGTATTTT.

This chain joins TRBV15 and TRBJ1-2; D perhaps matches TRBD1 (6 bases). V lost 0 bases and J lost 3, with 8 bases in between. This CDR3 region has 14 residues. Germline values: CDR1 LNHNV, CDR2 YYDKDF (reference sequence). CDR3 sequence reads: CATSRDPGDYGYTF. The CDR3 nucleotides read TGTGCCACCAGCAGAGATCCAGGGGACTATGGCTACACCTTC.

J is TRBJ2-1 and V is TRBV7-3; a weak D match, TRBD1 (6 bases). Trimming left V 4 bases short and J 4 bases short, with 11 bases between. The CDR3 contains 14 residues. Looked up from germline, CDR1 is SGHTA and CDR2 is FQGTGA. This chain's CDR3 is CASSSQGLYNEQFF. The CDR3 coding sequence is TGTGCCAGCAGCTCACAGGGCCTATACAATGAGCAGTTCTTC.

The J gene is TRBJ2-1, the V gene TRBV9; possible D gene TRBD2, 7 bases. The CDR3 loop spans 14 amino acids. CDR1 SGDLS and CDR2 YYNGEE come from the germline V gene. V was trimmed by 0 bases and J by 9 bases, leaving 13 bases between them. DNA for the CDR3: TGTGCCAGCAGCGTAGCGCGGGGGCGTAGTGAGCAGTTCTTC. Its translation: CASSVARGRSEQFF.

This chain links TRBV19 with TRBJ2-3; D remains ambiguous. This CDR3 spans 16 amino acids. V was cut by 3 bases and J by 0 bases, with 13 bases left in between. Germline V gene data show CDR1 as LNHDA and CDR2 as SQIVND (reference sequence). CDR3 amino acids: CASSMRSATSTDTQYF. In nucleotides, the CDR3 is TGTGCCAGTAGTATGAGAAGCGCCACTAGCACAGATACGCAGTATTTT.

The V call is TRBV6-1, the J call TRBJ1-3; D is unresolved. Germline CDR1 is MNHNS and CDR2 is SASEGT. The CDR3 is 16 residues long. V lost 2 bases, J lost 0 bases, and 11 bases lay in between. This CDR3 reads CASSETDGHSGNTIYF. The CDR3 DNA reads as TGTGCCAGCAGTGAAACAGACGGCCACTCTGGAAACACCATATATTTT.

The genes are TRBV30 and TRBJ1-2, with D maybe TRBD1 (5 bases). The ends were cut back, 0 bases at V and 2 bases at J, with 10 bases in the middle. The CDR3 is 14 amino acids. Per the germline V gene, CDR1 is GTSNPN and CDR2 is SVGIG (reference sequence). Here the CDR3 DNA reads TGTGCCTGGAGTGTACAGGCACCAAACTATGGCTACACCTTC. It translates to CAWSVQAPNYGYTF.

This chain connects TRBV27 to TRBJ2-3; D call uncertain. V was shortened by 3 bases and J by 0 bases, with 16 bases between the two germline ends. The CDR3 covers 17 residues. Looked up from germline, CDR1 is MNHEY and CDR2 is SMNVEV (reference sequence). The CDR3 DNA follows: TGTGCCAGCAGTTTTAAGGAGTGGAGAGCTAGCACAGATACGCAGTATTTT. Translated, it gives CASSFKEWRASTDTQYF.

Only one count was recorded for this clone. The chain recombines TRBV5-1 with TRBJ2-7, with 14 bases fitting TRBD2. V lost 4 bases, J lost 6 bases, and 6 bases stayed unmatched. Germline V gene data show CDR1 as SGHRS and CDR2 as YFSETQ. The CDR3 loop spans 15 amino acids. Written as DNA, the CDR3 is TGCGCCAGCAGCCTGACTAGCGGGGGGGCCAGCGAGCAGTACTTC. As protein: CASSLTSGGASEQYF.

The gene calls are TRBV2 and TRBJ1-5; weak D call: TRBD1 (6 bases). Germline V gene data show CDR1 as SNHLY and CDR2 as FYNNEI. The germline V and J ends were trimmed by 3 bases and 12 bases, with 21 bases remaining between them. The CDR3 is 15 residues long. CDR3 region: CASSERTGSGRVQHF. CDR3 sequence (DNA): TGTGCCAGCAGTGAGAGAACAGGGAGCGGCCGGGTCCAGCATTTT.

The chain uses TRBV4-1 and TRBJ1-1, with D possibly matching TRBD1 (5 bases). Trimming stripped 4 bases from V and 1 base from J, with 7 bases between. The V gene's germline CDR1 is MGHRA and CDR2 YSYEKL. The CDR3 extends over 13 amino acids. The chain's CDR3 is CASSPQGNTEAFF. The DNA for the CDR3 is TGCGCCAGCAGCCCCCAGGGGAACACTGAAGCTTTCTTT.

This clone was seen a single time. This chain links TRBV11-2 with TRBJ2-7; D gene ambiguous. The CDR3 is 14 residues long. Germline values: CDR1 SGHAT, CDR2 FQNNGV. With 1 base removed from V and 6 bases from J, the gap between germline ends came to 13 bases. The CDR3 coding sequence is TGTGCCAGCAGCTTAGTAGCTCAGATGCGCGAGCAGTACTTC. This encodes CASSLVAQMREQYF.

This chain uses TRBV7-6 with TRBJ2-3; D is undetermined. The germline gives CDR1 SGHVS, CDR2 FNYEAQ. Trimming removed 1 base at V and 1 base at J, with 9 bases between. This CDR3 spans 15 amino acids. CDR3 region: CASSLDFFGTDTQYF. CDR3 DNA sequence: TGTGCCAGCAGCTTAGACTTCTTTGGCACAGATACGCAGTATTTT.

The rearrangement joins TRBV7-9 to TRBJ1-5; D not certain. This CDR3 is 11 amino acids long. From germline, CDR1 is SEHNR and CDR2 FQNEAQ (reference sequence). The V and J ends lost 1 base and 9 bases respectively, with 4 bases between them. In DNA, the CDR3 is TGTGCCAGCAGCTTAGACGGGCCCCAGCATTTT. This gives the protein CASSLDGPQHF.

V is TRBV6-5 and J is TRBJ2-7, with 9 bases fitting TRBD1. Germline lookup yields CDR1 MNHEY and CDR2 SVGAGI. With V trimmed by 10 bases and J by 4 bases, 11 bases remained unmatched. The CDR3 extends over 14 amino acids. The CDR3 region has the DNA TGTGCCACCGGGACAGGGCTCAGGGTGTACGAGCAGTACTTC. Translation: CATGTGLRVYEQYF.

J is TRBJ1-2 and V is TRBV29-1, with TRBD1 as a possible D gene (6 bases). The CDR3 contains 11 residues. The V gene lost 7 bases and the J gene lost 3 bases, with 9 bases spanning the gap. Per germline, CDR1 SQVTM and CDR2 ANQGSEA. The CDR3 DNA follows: TGCAGCGAAGGGGGGGACTATGGCTACACCTTC. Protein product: CSEGGDYGYTF.

The CDR3 bases are TGTGCCAGCTCAACTTGGACTAGCGGGCCACGGGATACGCAGTATTTT. Translated: CASSTWTSGPRDTQYF. The chain couples TRBV18 to TRBJ2-3; 11 bases line up with TRBD2. This CDR3 is 16 amino acids long. Germline V gives CDR1 KGHSH, CDR2 LQKENI. The V and J ends lost 5 bases and 6 bases, in that order; junction bases with no gene match: 10.

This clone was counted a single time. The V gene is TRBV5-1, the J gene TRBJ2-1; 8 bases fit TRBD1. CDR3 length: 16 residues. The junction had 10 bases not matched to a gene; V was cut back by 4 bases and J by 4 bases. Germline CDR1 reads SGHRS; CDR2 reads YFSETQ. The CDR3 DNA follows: TGCGCCAGCAGCCTGGACCCGGGACAGGTATACAATGAGCAGTTCTTC. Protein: CASSLDPGQVYNEQFF.

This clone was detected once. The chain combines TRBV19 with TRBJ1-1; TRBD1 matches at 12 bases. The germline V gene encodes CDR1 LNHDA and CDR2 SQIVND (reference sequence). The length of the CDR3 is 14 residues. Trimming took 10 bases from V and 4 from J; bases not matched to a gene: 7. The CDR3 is CATRDRGLFTEAFF. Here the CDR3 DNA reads TGTGCCACAAGGGACAGGGGGCTTTTCACTGAAGCTTTCTTT.

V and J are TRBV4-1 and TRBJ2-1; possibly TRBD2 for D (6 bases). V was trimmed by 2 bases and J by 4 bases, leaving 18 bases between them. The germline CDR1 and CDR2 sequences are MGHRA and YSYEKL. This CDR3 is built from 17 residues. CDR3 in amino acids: CASSQTAGSGPYNEQFF. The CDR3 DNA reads TGCGCCAGCAGCCAAACCGCCGGGAGCGGACCATACAATGAGCAGTTCTTC.

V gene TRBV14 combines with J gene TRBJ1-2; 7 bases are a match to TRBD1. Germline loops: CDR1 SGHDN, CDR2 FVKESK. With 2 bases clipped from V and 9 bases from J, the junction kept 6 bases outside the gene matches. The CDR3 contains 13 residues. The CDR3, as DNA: TGTGCCAGCAGCCAACGACAGGGTAGGAGCTACACCTTC. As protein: CASSQRQGRSYTF.

The CDR3 nucleotides read TGTGCCAGCAGCTTAAAGTTCAGGGCTCTGACCTACGAGCAGTACTTC. Amino acids: CASSLKFRALTYEQYF. This rearrangement joins TRBV7-2 to TRBJ2-7, with TRBD1 as a possible D gene (5 bases). This CDR3 is 16 amino acids long. CDR1 SGHTA and CDR2 FQGNSA come from the germline V gene. V lost 2 bases and J lost 2, with 16 bases in between.

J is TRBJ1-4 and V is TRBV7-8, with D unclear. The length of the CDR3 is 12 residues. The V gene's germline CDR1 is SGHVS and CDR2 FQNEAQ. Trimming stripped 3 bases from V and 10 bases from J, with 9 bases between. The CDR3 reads CASSLEGVKLFF. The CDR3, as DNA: TGTGCCAGCAGCTTGGAGGGTGTAAAACTGTTTTTT.

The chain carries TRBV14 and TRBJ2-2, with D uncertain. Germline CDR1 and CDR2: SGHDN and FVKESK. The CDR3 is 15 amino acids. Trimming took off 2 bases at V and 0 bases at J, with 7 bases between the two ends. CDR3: CASSQTNANTGELFF. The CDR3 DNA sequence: TGTGCCAGCAGCCAAACTAACGCGAACACCGGGGAGCTGTTTTTT.

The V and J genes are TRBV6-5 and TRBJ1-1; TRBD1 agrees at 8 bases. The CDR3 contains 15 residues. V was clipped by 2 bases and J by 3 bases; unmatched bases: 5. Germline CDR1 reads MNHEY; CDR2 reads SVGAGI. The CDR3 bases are TGTGCCAGCAGTTACGCAGGGGGCAAGGACACTGAAGCTTTCTTT. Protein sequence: CASSYAGGKDTEAFF.